Listed below are T cell receptor beta chains from one sample, sequenced in a study of blood T cell repertoires in COVID-19. This table comes from immunoSEQ multiplex PCR, and its TCRdb copy is limited to in-frame clones, with some not included. The table lists about 260,000 clones, about 87% of them singletons. The sample taken for sequencing was peripheral blood. The receptors derive from a man aged 55 to 70 who had recovered from COVID-19. Each CDR3 is given with its conserved first and last residue. Fields, in order: V gene, J gene, clone size, D gene, CDR3 DNA, CDR3 protein. A D gene is named only where the DNA matches it firmly. Only part of the rows carry a size: once, few, many, or a class if the clone is expanded.

>TRBV19|TRBJ2-3|.|TRBD2
TGTGCCAGTAGTATTTTCCGCGGGGGGCATAGCACAGATACGCAGTATTTT
CASSIFRGGHSTDTQYF
>TRBV4-1|TRBJ2-7|few|TRBD1
TGCGCCAGCAGCCAAGAAACAGGGGTGCCCATTTACGAGCAGTACTTC
CASSQETGVPIYEQYF
>TRBV6-5|TRBJ1-5|.|.
TGTGCCAGCACGGTAAATAGCAATCAGCCCCAGCATTTT
CASTVNSNQPQHF
>TRBV6-5|TRBJ1-1|.|TRBD1
TGTGCCAGCAGCCAACAGGGGGCTTTGAACACTGAAGCTTTCTTT
CASSQQGALNTEAFF
>TRBV7-3|TRBJ2-3|.|TRBD2
TGTGCCAGCAGCCTAACTAGCGGGGGGGCATACACAGATACGCAGTATTTT
CASSLTSGGAYTDTQYF
>TRBV30|TRBJ2-7|few|.
TGTGCCTGGAGTGGGGCAGGGGTCTACGAGCAGTACTTC
CAWSGAGVYEQYF
>TRBV6-5|TRBJ2-5|.|.
TGTGCCAGCACCCGGACAGACCAAGAGACCCAGTACTTC
CASTRTDQETQYF
>TRBV5-1|TRBJ2-3|.|TRBD2
TGCGCCAGCAGCTTGAGGACTAGCGGGGGGGCCACGCAGTATTTT
CASSLRTSGGATQYF
>TRBV6-6|TRBJ1-5|.|TRBD1
TGTGCCAGCAGCCAACAGGGGACCAATCAGCCCCAGCATTTT
CASSQQGTNQPQHF
>TRBV13|TRBJ2-5|.|.
TGTGCCAGCAGCTTCAGATTGCAGGGCAACCAAGAGACCCAGTACTTC
CASSFRLQGNQETQYF
>TRBV19|TRBJ2-1|once|.
TGTGCCAGTAGTATAGTTAGAGCAGGGCCGAACCTCAATGAGCAGTTCTTC
CASSIVRAGPNLNEQFF
>TRBV18|TRBJ2-7|.|.
TGTGCCAGCTCACCCCTGGAGGCTGGCGAGCAGTACTTC
CASSPLEAGEQYF
>TRBV9|TRBJ2-1|.|TRBD2
TGTGCCAGCAGCGTAGGGCTAGCGGGGAACAATGAGCAGTTCTTC
CASSVGLAGNNEQFF
>TRBV4-2|TRBJ1-6|.|TRBD1
TGTGCCAGCAGCCATTATGGACAGGGAGGAAATTCACCCCTCCACTTT
CASSHYGQGGNSPLHF
>TRBV15|TRBJ2-2|.|TRBD2
TGTGCCACCGCCCCGCGGGGGGGAAACACCGGGGAGCTGTTTTTT
CATAPRGGNTGELFF
>TRBV7-9|TRBJ1-1|.|.
TGTGCCAGCAGCTTTGGAGGAGGTGAAGCTTTCTTT
CASSFGGGEAFF
>TRBV19|TRBJ2-5|.|TRBD2
TGTGCCAGTAGTATAGGTGGACGGGGGGGGTACCAAGAGACCCAGTACTTC
CASSIGGRGGYQETQYF
>TRBV7-9|TRBJ2-7|.|.
TGTGCCAGCAGCTGGGGCGGCTCCTACGAGCAGTACTTC
CASSWGGSYEQYF
>TRBV3-1/TRBV3-2|TRBJ2-1|.|TRBD1
TGTGCCAGCAGCCGGGACAGGGGGGATGAGCAGTTCTTC
CASSRDRGDEQFF
>TRBV19|TRBJ2-3|.|TRBD2
TGTGCCAGTAGTACCTTAGCGGGGGGGCTGGGAGATACGCAGTATTTT
CASSTLAGGLGDTQYF
>TRBV5-1|TRBJ2-7|.|TRBD2
TGCGCCAGCAGAGGGGCCGGGGGGGACGAGCAGTACTTC
CASRGAGGDEQYF
>TRBV11-2|TRBJ2-7|.|TRBD2
TGTGCCAGCAGCTCAAGCGGGGTCCCAACCTACGAGCAGTACTTC
CASSSSGVPTYEQYF
>TRBV27|TRBJ2-1|.|TRBD2
TGTGCCAGCAGTCGGACTAGCGGGGGGGCCCCCGAGCAGTTCTTC
CASSRTSGGAPEQFF
>TRBV27|TRBJ1-1|.|.
TGTGCCAGCACCAAAGTGGGGCTCATGAACACTGAAGCTTTCTTT
CASTKVGLMNTEAFF
>TRBV4-1|TRBJ1-6|.|TRBD1
TGCGCCAGCAGGCCATGGACAGGGAATAATTCACCCCTCCACTTT
CASRPWTGNNSPLHF
>TRBV2|TRBJ2-3|.|TRBD2
TGTGCCAGCAGTTATGGACTAGCGGAAGATACGCAGTATTTT
CASSYGLAEDTQYF
>TRBV11-2|TRBJ2-1|.|TRBD1
TGTGCCAGCAGCTTAGGTCTGACAGGGGGAAGACTCAACAATGAGCAGTTCTTC
CASSLGLTGGRLNNEQFF
>TRBV15|TRBJ2-7|.|.
TGTGCCACCAGCAGAGATGTGGAGGGACTGACTAGCTTC
CATSRDVEGLTSF
>TRBV6-5|TRBJ1-5|.|.
TGTGCCAGCAGCAACAGTAATCAGCCCCAGCATTTT
CASSNSNQPQHF
>TRBV5-1|TRBJ1-3|once|.
TGCGCCAGCAGCTTACCCCGGAGCTCTGGAAACACCATATATTTT
CASSLPRSSGNTIYF
>TRBV10-3|TRBJ1-2|once|TRBD1
TGTGCCACGAGGGGACAGGGGGATTCTAACTATGGCTACACCTTC
CATRGQGDSNYGYTF
>TRBV9|TRBJ1-2|.|.
TGTGCCAGCAGCGTAGGAGGGGGTGGGGGAGATGGCTACACCTTC
CASSVGGGGGDGYTF
>TRBV12-3/TRBV12-4|TRBJ1-2|.|TRBD1
TGTGCCAGCAGTTTCGGGACAGCATATGGCTACACCTTC
CASSFGTAYGYTF
>TRBV12-3/TRBV12-4|TRBJ2-7|.|TRBD1
TGTGCCAGCAGGACCACAGGGGGCTACGAGCAGTACTTC
CASRTTGGYEQYF
>TRBV5-1|TRBJ1-4|.|.
TGCGCCAGCAGCTCGGGGGGTGGATTTGCAACTAATGAAAAACTGTTTTTT
CASSSGGGFATNEKLFF
>TRBV18|TRBJ2-1|.|.
TGTGCCAGCTCACCATCTACAGGCAGCTCCTACAATGAGCAGTTCTTC
CASSPSTGSSYNEQFF
>TRBV10-1|TRBJ1-2|few|.
TGCGCCAGCAGTGAGTCGGGGAGCTATGGCTACACCTTC
CASSESGSYGYTF
>TRBV18|TRBJ2-7|.|.
TGTGCCAGCTCCGAGGGCCTCTCTTCGCCCTACGAGCAGTACTTC
CASSEGLSSPYEQYF
>TRBV4-1|TRBJ2-5|.|.
TGCGCCAGCAGCCAATTCCGGACGGGAACCCAAGAGACCCAGTACTTC
CASSQFRTGTQETQYF
>TRBV6-2/TRBV6-3|TRBJ2-5|.|TRBD2
TGTGCCAGCAGTGTCGGGGGGGCCCGTGAGACCCAGTACTTC
CASSVGGARETQYF
>TRBV12-1|TRBJ2-7|once|.
TGTGCCAGCAGCTCTCAGGGGGGATTTTCCTACGAGCAGTACTTC
CASSSQGGFSYEQYF
>TRBV4-1|TRBJ2-3|.|.
TGCGCCAGCAGCCAAGAGAGGGCGCCCGGTACGCAGTATTTT
CASSQERAPGTQYF
>TRBV6-5|TRBJ2-7|.|TRBD1
TGTGCCACCAGGACAGGGGGCCACTACGAGCAGTACTTC
CATRTGGHYEQYF
>TRBV7-6|TRBJ2-2|.|TRBD1
TGTGCCAGCAGCTTCAGGACAGGGGGTTATACCGGGGAGCTGTTTTTT
CASSFRTGGYTGELFF
>TRBV25-1|TRBJ2-1|once|.
TGTGCCAGCAGTGAACCTGGGGCAGTCGATGAGCAGTTCTTC
CASSEPGAVDEQFF
>TRBV25-1|TRBJ1-4|.|.
TGTGCCGTCAGAGGAGACCAGGGGGAAAAACTGTTTTTT
CAVRGDQGEKLFF
>TRBV13|TRBJ1-2|.|TRBD1
TGTGCCAGCAGCTTTCTTATTGGGACAGGGGGAGCCTACACCTTC
CASSFLIGTGGAYTF
>TRBV19|TRBJ1-1|few|.
TGTGCCAGTACTCCCGTCCGTCAGGGGTCGAACACTGAAGCTTTCTTT
CASTPVRQGSNTEAFF
>TRBV5-1|TRBJ2-7|.|.
TGCGCCAGCAGTAAAGCAGGGGAAGGCCTCTCCTACGAGCAGTACTTC
CASSKAGEGLSYEQYF
>TRBV4-2|TRBJ2-7|.|TRBD2
TGTGCCAGCAGCCAAGAAATCTTTGGGACTAGCGCCTACGAGCAGTACTTC
CASSQEIFGTSAYEQYF
>TRBV15|TRBJ1-5|.|.
TGTGCCACCAGCAGAGATCTGCGGGGGCCCGGGCGATATAGCAATCAGCCCCAGCATTTT
CATSRDLRGPGRYSNQPQHF
>TRBV2|TRBJ2-1|.|.
TGTGCCAGCAGTGAACAGGCCCCGCTTGGGAATGAGCAGTTCTTC
CASSEQAPLGNEQFF
>TRBV3-1/TRBV3-2|TRBJ2-6|.|TRBD2
TGTGCCAGCAGCCCCCGGCGGCTAGCGGGACCCGTGGACGTCCTGACTTTC
CASSPRRLAGPVDVLTF
>TRBV27|TRBJ2-1|few|.
TGTGCCAGCAAGACAGGCTACTACAATGAGCAGTTCTTC
CASKTGYYNEQFF